This T cell receptor beta chain is from a study of T cells after yellow fever vaccination. General observations from the study: The study re-detected most primary-vaccination clones after the booster (approximately 96% CD4, 80% to 90% CD8). The secondary T-cell response peaked on day 5, not day 15, but was weaker.

With 4 bases removed from V and 4 bases from J, the gap between germline ends came to 13 bases. This CDR3 has 13 amino acids. The V gene's germline CDR1 is DFQATT and CDR2 SNEGSKA (reference sequence). Universal primer sites and UMIs were introduced during 5'RACE template-switching synthesis of TCR cDNA. TCRdb used MiXCR to reprocess the 5' RACE reads, holding one entry per CDR3 protein. This repertoire shows some 97,000 distinct CDR3 sequences, under 6.5% found once; its top ten account for about 38%. A remark on this clonotype: Its antigen is not identified.

This sequence joins TRBV20-1 and TRBJ1-2, with D possibly being TRBD1 (6 bases). The sample consisted of CD8+ T cells sorted from PBMCs, taken 10 days after the yellow fever booster vaccination. The receptor's source is a man younger than 30 who received the YFV17D yellow fever vaccine. CDR3 DNA sequence: TGCAGTGCTACCGAGGGGGGGGCCTATGGCTACACCTTC. Translating gives CSATEGGAYGYTF.